This TCR beta chain came from a study of cytomegalovirus exposure and HLA in healthy donors. The PCR made use of 60 Vbeta and 13 Jbeta primers. Measured with immunoSEQ multiplex PCR; TCRdb has only the in-frame clones, and not every one. The sample has more than 65,000 clones; roughly four fifths are singletons. There are 18 residues in the CDR3. V trimming: 4 bases; J trimming: 3 bases; junction bases outside the gene matches: 13. Germline lookup yields CDR1 LNHDA and CDR2 SQIVND (reference sequence). The chain uses TRBV19 and TRBJ2-2; TRBD2 matches at 8 bases. Sequenced sample: PBMCs. The source of this sequence is a woman aged 55-69 years in good health and CMV-seropositive. In DNA form, the CDR3 reads TGTGCCAGTAGTACCCTCGCCGGACGGGGGGGTTACACCGGGGAGCTGTTTTTT. Protein: CASSTLAGRGGYTGELFF.